This section outlines one T cell receptor beta chain sequence together with its context. V was pared by 5 bases and J by 5 bases, with 18 bases between. The CDR3 extends over 15 amino acids. Germline loops: CDR1 SGHTA, CDR2 FQGTGA. The data were taken from a study of T cell changes during pregnancy in multiple sclerosis. The method was immunoSEQ multiplex PCR; TCRdb's version includes in-frame clones alone and lacks a portion of them. The sample shows around 58,000 clones, 90% to 95% of them seen only once. Source: peripheral blood, taken before pregnancy. This rearrangement joins TRBV7-3 to TRBJ1-1; a weak D match, TRBD1 (5 bases). This receptor was identified in a female donor with multiple sclerosis, enrolled in a pregnancy study. The CDR3 protein is CASSPPRGKLTEAFF. The CDR3 nucleotides read TGTGCCAGCAGCCCACCAAGGGGTAAATTGACTGAAGCTTTCTTT.